A single sample gave rise to the 3 T cell receptor beta chains below, sequenced in a study of blood T cell repertoires in COVID-19. Sequencing used immunoSEQ multiplex PCR; TCRdb keeps in-frame clones, though not all of them. This sample has 100,000 to 150,000 clones, with around 81% found just once. The sample was peripheral blood. These receptors were obtained from a man aged 60 to 69 with acute or convalescent COVID-19.

In this sample, this clone turned up once. The chain has TRBV7-2 and TRBJ1-1; 7 nucleotides align to TRBD1. The CDR3 loop spans 15 amino acids. V shed 3 bases and J 8 bases; nucleotides not matched to a gene: 12. In germline, CDR1 is SGHTA, CDR2 FQGNSA. The CDR3 is CASSFTPRGKGEAFF. The CDR3 bases are TGTGCCAGCAGCTTTACACCCAGGGGGAAGGGGGAAGCTTTCTTT.

J is TRBJ2-2 and V is TRBV9, with D possibly matching TRBD2 (6 bases). Per the germline V gene, CDR1 is SGDLS and CDR2 is YYNGEE. The V end was cut by 0 bases, the J end by 2 bases, with 14 bases between. This CDR3 spans 17 amino acids. CDR3 bases: TGTGCCAGCAGCGTAGTAGGTAGCGGTTCCAACACCGGGGAGCTGTTTTTT. Its protein product is CASSVVGSGSNTGELFF. Full variable domain (remainder filled in from reference TRBV9 and TRBJ2-2): DSGVTQTPKHLITATGQRVTLRCSPRSGDLSVYWYQQSLDQGLQFLIQYYNGEERAKGNILERFSAQQFPDLHSELNLSSLELGDSALYFCASSVVGSGSNTGELFFGEGSRLTVL.

V is TRBV28 and J is TRBJ2-7; D gene ambiguous. CDR3 size: 15 residues. V lost 3 bases and J 1 base, leaving 13 bases between the germline ends. CDR1 and CDR2 from the germline V gene are MDHEN and SYDVKM. The CDR3 coding sequence is TGTGCCAGCAGTTTCATGACCCTGCGGTCCTACGAGCAGTACTTC. It yields the protein CASSFMTLRSYEQYF.